This TCR beta chain was observed in a study of blood T cell repertoires in COVID-19. Overall study context: COVID-19 samples from acute and convalescent phases originated in the United States, Italy and Spain.

The count of this clone is one. Unmatched junction bases numbered 3, after V lost 5 bases and J lost 5 bases. The CDR3 runs to 13 residues. CDR1 is GTSNPN and CDR2 is SVGIG in the germline V gene (reference sequence). Original methodology: Reference gene primers were amplified, and this amplification served to estimate nucleated cell counts. Produced via immunoSEQ multiplex PCR; TCRdb's table is partial and in-frame only. The V and J calls and clone size are taken from that table; D and trimming were inferred from the DNA. The data hold around 260,000 clones, with approximately 88% observed a single time.

The TCR sequence derives from a human donor in a cohort sampled during active COVID-19. The genes are TRBV30 and TRBJ2-5; 12 bases match TRBD1. Sequenced sample: peripheral blood. This CDR3 is CAWGTGGAETQYF. DNA for the CDR3: TGTGCCTGGGGGACAGGGGGCGCGGAGACCCAGTACTTC. The full variable domain, its missing parts supplied by reference TRBV30 and TRBJ2-5, is SQTIHQWPATLVQPVGSPLSLECTVEGTSNPNLYWYRQAAGRGLQLLFYSVGIGQISSEVPQNLSASRPQDRQFILSSKKLLLSDSGFYLCAWGTGGAETQYFGPGTRLLVL.